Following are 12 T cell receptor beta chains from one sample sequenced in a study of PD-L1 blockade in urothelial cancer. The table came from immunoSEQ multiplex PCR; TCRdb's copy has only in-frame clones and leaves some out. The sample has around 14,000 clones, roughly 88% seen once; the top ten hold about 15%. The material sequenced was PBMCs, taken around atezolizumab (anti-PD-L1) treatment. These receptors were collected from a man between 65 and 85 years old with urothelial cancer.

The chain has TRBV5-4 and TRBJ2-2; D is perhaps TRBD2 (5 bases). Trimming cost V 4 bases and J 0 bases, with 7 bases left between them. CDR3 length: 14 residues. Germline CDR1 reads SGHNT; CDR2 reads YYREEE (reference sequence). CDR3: CASSPRANTGELFF. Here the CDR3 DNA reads TGTGCCAGCAGCCCGAGGGCGAACACCGGGGAGCTGTTTTTT.

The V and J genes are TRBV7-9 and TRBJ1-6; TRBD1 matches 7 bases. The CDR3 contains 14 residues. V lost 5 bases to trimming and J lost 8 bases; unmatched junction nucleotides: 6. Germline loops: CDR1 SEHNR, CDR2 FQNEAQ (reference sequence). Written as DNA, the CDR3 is TGTGCCAGCAGCCGACAGGGCGGTGATTCACCCCTCCACTTT. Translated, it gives CASSRQGGDSPLHF.

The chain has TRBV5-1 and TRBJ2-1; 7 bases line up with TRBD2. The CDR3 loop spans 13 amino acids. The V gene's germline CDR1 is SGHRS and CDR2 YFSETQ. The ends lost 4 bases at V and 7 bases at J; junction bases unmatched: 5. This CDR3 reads CASSASGENEQFF. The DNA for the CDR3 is TGCGCCAGCAGCGCGAGCGGGGAGAATGAGCAGTTCTTC.

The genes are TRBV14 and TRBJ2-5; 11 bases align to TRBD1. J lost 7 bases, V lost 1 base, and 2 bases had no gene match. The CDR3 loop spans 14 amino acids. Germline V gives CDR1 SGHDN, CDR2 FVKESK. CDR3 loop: CASSQGTGGLTQYF. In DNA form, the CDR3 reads TGTGCCAGCAGCCAAGGGACAGGGGGCTTGACCCAGTACTTC.

The CDR3 spells CASFAGDMNTEAFF. The DNA of the CDR3 is TGCGCCAGTTTTGCAGGGGACATGAACACTGAAGCTTTCTTT. The gene calls are TRBV5-1 and TRBJ1-1, with D perhaps matching TRBD1 (6 bases). The ends were cut back, 8 bases at V and 0 bases at J, with 14 bases in the middle. Germline V CDR1 and CDR2: SGHRS, YFSETQ. This CDR3 spans 14 amino acids.

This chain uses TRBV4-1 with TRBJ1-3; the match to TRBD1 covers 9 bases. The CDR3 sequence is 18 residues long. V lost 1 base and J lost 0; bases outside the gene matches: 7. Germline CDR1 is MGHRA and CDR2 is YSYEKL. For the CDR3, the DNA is TGCGCCAGCAGCCAAGTTAGGGGGACAGGGCCCTCTGGAAACACCATATATTTT. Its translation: CASSQVRGTGPSGNTIYF.

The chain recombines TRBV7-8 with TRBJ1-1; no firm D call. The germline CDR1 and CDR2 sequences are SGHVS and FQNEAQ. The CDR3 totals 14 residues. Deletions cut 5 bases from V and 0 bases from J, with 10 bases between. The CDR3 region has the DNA TGTGCCAGCAGCCCTCTTGCGGTGAACACTGAAGCTTTCTTT. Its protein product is CASSPLAVNTEAFF.

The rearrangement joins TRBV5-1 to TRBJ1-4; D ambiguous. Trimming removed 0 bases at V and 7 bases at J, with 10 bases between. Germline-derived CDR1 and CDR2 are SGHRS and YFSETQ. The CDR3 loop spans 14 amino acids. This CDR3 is CASSLGQGFEKLFF. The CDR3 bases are TGCGCCAGCAGCTTGGGACAAGGATTTGAAAAACTGTTTTTT.

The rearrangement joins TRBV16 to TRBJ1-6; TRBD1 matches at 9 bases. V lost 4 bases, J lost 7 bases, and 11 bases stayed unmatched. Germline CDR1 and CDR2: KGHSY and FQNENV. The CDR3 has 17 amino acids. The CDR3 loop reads CASSPQGQGAPNSPLHF. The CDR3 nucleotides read TGTGCCAGCAGCCCCCAGGGACAGGGCGCCCCGAATTCACCCCTCCACTTT.

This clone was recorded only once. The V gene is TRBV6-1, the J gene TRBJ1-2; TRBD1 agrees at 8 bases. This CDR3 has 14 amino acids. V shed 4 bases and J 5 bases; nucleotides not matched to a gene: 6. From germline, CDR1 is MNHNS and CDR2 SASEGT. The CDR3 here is CASSGGRGPYGYTF. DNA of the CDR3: TGTGCCAGCAGTGGGGGCAGGGGGCCTTATGGCTACACCTTC.

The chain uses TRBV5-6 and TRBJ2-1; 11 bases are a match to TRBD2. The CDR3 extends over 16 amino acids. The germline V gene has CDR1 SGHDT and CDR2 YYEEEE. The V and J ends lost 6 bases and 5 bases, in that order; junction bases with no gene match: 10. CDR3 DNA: TGTGCCAGCAACCTCGATCCGGGACTAGCGGACAATGAGCAGTTCTTC. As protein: CASNLDPGLADNEQFF. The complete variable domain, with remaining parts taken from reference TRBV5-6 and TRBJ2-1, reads DAGVTQSPTHLIKTRGQQVTLRCSPKSGHDTVSWYQQALGQGPQFIFQYYEEEERQRGNFPDRFSGHQFPNYSSELNVNALLLGDSALYLCASNLDPGLADNEQFFGPGTRLTVL.

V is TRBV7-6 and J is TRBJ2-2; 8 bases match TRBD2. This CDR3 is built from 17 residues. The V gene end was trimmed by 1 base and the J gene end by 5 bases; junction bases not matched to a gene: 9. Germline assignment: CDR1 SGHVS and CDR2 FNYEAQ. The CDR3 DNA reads TGTGCCAGCAGCTTAGTCGTCGCGGGGGGAGCTACCGGGGAGCTGTTTTTT. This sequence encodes CASSLVVAGGATGELFF.